Below, 14 T cell receptor beta chains from the same sample are listed, as sequenced in a study of blood T cell repertoires in COVID-19. Sequencing used immunoSEQ multiplex PCR; TCRdb keeps in-frame clones, though not all of them. The table lists approximately 320,000 clones, roughly 87% of them singletons, with around 9.3% in the top ten. What was sequenced was PBMCs or T cells enriched from blood (not recorded which). Every receptor here comes from a woman younger than 35 who had recovered from COVID-19.

The chain has TRBV7-9 and TRBJ1-1, with a weak D call TRBD1 (5 bases). Germline CDR1 reads SEHNR; CDR2 reads FQNEAQ (reference sequence). The V end was cut by 1 base, the J end by 0 bases, with 9 bases between. The CDR3 contains 15 residues. DNA of the CDR3: TGTGCCAGCAGCTTAGACCGGGGGGTGAACACTGAAGCTTTCTTT. Amino acids: CASSLDRGVNTEAFF.

The genes are TRBV14 and TRBJ2-7, with 9 bases aligning to TRBD2. Germline CDR1 is SGHDN and CDR2 is FVKESK. The CDR3 is made up of 16 amino acids. J lost 4 bases, V lost 3 bases, and 10 bases had no gene match. CDR3 coding DNA: TGTGCCAGCAGCCAGGGGATAGCGGGGGCCCCGTACGAGCAGTACTTC. Translation gives CASSQGIAGAPYEQYF.

The J gene is TRBJ2-6, the V gene TRBV28; the D is unclear. The CDR3 spans 18 residues. Trimming removed 6 bases from V and 4 bases from J, with 22 bases in between. The germline V gene has CDR1 MDHEN and CDR2 SYDVKM. CDR3 residues: CASSPARLRLPGANVLTF. The CDR3 nucleotides read TGTGCCAGCAGCCCCGCCAGGCTGCGCTTGCCCGGGGCCAACGTCCTGACTTTC.

The V and J genes are TRBV7-2 and TRBJ2-4; D remains unclear. Germline CDR1 SGHTA, CDR2 FQGNSA. The germline V and J ends were trimmed by 4 bases and 0 bases, with 7 bases remaining between them. This CDR3 comprises 14 residues. CDR3 sequence (DNA): TGTGCCAGCAGCTCCGCGGTAGCCAAAAACATTCAGTACTTC. It translates to CASSSAVAKNIQYF.

This chain uses TRBV19 with TRBJ2-2; D is perhaps TRBD1 (5 bases). The V and J ends lost 7 bases and 4 bases respectively, with 19 bases between them. Germline V gene lookup returns CDR1 LNHDA and CDR2 SQIVND (reference sequence). The CDR3 is 16 residues long. The DNA for the CDR3 is TGTGCCAGTAACGCAGAAGGGGTGCTAGGCACCGGGGAGCTGTTTTTT. This encodes CASNAEGVLGTGELFF. Combining the CDR3 with reference TRBV19 and TRBJ2-2 gives the whole variable domain DGGITQSPKYLFRKEGQNVTLSCEQNLNHDAMYWYRQDPGQGLRLIYYSQIVNDFQKGDIAEGYSVSREKKESFPLTVTSAQKNPTAFYLCASNAEGVLGTGELFFGEGSRLTVL.

The chain has TRBV11-2 and TRBJ2-3, with 12 bases that match TRBD2. The germline gives CDR1 SGHAT, CDR2 FQNNGV. The CDR3 totals 17 residues. The J segment lost 5 bases and the V segment lost 2 bases, leaving 8 bases of the junction unmatched. The CDR3 sequence is CASSLRLTSGSVDTQYF. The CDR3 region has the DNA TGTGCCAGCAGCTTAAGGCTGACTAGCGGGAGTGTAGATACGCAGTATTTT.

The rearrangement uses TRBV10-3 and TRBJ1-5; TRBD1 matches 8 bases. The CDR3 runs 16 residues. The germline gives CDR1 ENHRY, CDR2 SYGVKD. Losses at the gene ends were 0 bases for V and 3 bases for J; bases not matched to a gene: 4. This chain's CDR3 is CAISESKTGDNQPQHF. DNA for the CDR3: TGTGCCATCAGTGAGTCGAAGACAGGGGACAATCAGCCCCAGCATTTT.

The chain carries TRBV4-1 and TRBJ1-4, with D hard to call. With 6 bases removed from V and 3 bases from J, the gap between germline ends came to 11 bases. The CDR3 has 14 amino acids. From germline, CDR1 is MGHRA and CDR2 YSYEKL. CDR3 protein: CASSPGEANEKLFF. The CDR3 DNA reads as TGCGCCAGCAGTCCCGGGGAGGCTAATGAAAAACTGTTTTTT.

This clone was seen at least ten times. The rearrangement joins TRBV6-5 to TRBJ2-1; 8 nucleotides match TRBD1. The CDR3 is 15 residues long. The V gene end was trimmed by 5 bases and the J gene end by 2 bases; junction bases not matched to a gene: 5. The germline V gene encodes CDR1 MNHEY and CDR2 SVGAGI. CDR3 bases: TGTGCCAGCAGTCCCGGGACAGGCACCTACAATGAGCAGTTCTTC. Residues: CASSPGTGTYNEQFF.

CDR3 residues: CASSFGGGSYEQYF. In DNA, the CDR3 is TGTGCCAGCAGTTTCGGGGGGGGATCCTACGAGCAGTACTTC. The gene calls are TRBV28 and TRBJ2-7, with TRBD2 matching 8 bases. The CDR3 length is 14 residues. The germline gives CDR1 MDHEN, CDR2 SYDVKM. Unmatched junction bases numbered 2, after V lost 3 bases and J lost 1 base. The variable domain in full, with the rest retrieved from reference TRBV28 and TRBJ2-7, is DVKVTQSSRYLVKRTGEKVFLECVQDMDHENMFWYRQDPGLGLRLIYFSYDVKMKEKGDIPEGYSVSREKKERFSLILESASTNQTSMYLCASSFGGGSYEQYFGPGTRLTVT.

The chain is built from TRBV15 and TRBJ1-5, with D perhaps TRBD1 (6 bases). Germline V lookup: CDR1 LNHNV, CDR2 YYDKDF (reference sequence). Between the trimmed V and J ends, which lost 1 base and 4 bases, there was a span of 14 bases. The CDR3 loop spans 16 amino acids. The CDR3, as DNA: TGTGCCACCAGCAGAGGCCGGGGCAGGGGTAATCAGCCCCAGCATTTT. It is translated as CATSRGRGRGNQPQHF.

This clone was observed once. The chain recombines TRBV3-1 (or the pseudogene TRBV3-2) with TRBJ1-5; D perhaps matches TRBD1 (5 bases). The V and J ends lost 4 bases and 7 bases respectively, with 17 bases between them. Germline-derived CDR1 and CDR2 are LGHDT and YNNKEL (reference sequence). CDR3 size: 15 residues. This CDR3 reads CASSPGRVLRQPQHF. CDR3 nucleotides: TGTGCCAGCAGCCCCGGCAGGGTTCTGCGGCAGCCCCAGCATTTT.

The rearrangement uses TRBV7-6 and TRBJ2-1; 7 positions match TRBD1. The CDR3 has 15 amino acids. CDR1 SGHVS and CDR2 FNYEAQ come from the germline V gene. J was trimmed by 4 bases and V by 5 bases; bases with no gene match: 8. CDR3 loop: CASSPEGQPYNEQFF. The CDR3 DNA follows: TGTGCCAGCAGCCCAGAGGGACAGCCTTACAATGAGCAGTTCTTC.

This chain links TRBV6-6 with TRBJ1-1; D might be TRBD1 (6 bases). This CDR3 is 16 amino acids long. V was shortened by 7 bases and J by 3 bases, with 21 bases between the two germline ends. CDR1 is MNHNY and CDR2 is SVGAGI in the germline V gene (reference sequence). The CDR3 sequence is CASTNGQTQYYTEAFF. DNA for the CDR3: TGTGCCAGCACCAACGGACAGACACAATACTACACTGAAGCTTTCTTT.